A selection of T cell receptor beta chains follows, all from one sample in a study of T cell responses to AZD1222 COVID-19 vaccine. Assay used: immunoSEQ multiplex PCR; TCRdb lists only in-frame clones, some missing. Here the sample spans about 74,000 clones, 80% to 90% being singletons. The material sequenced was peripheral blood, taken on day 0 of AZD1222 vaccination. The receptor set was obtained from an adult in good health. The CDR3 runs from the conserved cysteine through the conserved F or W. A D gene is named only where the DNA matches it firmly. The size entry is marked missing in some rows and otherwise reads once, few, many or a size class.

clone size | J gene | V gene | D gene | CDR3 protein | CDR3 DNA
few | TRBJ1-1 | TRBV9 | NA | CASSVDPGAANTEAFF | TGTGCCAGCAGCGTAGACCCCGGCGCAGCAAACACTGAAGCTTTCTTT
NA | TRBJ1-2 | TRBV28 | TRBD1 | CASSLDRGNDYGYTF | TGTGCCAGCAGTTTGGACAGGGGGAACGACTATGGCTACACCTTC
NA | TRBJ2-1 | TRBV7-3 | NA | CASSPDRTRDEQFF | TGTGCCAGCAGCCCTGACAGGACCCGGGATGAGCAGTTCTTC
NA | TRBJ2-1 | TRBV2 | NA | CASSPGQANEQFF | TGTGCCAGCAGTCCTGGTCAAGCCAATGAGCAGTTCTTC
NA | TRBJ2-1 | TRBV4-2 | NA | CASSQDLAGYNEQFF | TGTGCCAGCAGCCAAGATTTGGCAGGCTACAATGAGCAGTTCTTC
NA | TRBJ2-3 | TRBV5-4 | TRBD2 | CASSDRTSGSADTQYF | TGTGCCAGCAGCGACAGGACTAGCGGGAGTGCTGATACGCAGTATTTT
NA | TRBJ1-2 | TRBV27 | NA | CASRLRGGNYGYTF | TGTGCCAGCAGATTGCGGGGGGGCAACTATGGCTACACCTTC
NA | TRBJ1-5 | TRBV7-6 | NA | CASSLAQRGRRNQPQHF | TGTGCCAGCAGCTTAGCGCAGAGGGGTCGGCGCAATCAGCCCCAGCATTTT
once | TRBJ1-2 | TRBV29-1 | NA | CSVDTAGSLNGYTF | TGCAGCGTTGACACCGCAGGGTCTCTAAACGGCTACACCTTC
NA | TRBJ2-2 | TRBV6-2/TRBV6-3 | TRBD1 | CASSLRTGNTGELFF | TGTGCCAGCAGTCTGCGGACAGGGAACACCGGGGAGCTGTTTTTT
NA | TRBJ1-1 | TRBV3-1/TRBV3-2 | NA | CASSQDRLTEAFF | TGTGCCAGCAGCCAAGATCGGCTCACTGAAGCTTTCTTT
NA | TRBJ1-3 | TRBV6-1 | NA | CASSDSGLPGSGNTIYF | TGTGCCAGCAGTGATAGTGGACTCCCGGGCTCTGGAAACACCATATATTTT
NA | TRBJ2-2 | TRBV7-3 | NA | CASSLTGGRANTGELFF | TGTGCCAGCAGCTTAACGGGAGGCAGGGCGAACACCGGGGAGCTGTTTTTT
NA | TRBJ2-2 | TRBV3-1/TRBV3-2 | NA | CASRRTGELFF | TGTGCCAGCCGGCGAACCGGGGAGCTGTTTTTT
NA | TRBJ1-2 | TRBV7-9 | TRBD1 | CASSPGTGGVYGYTF | TGTGCCAGCAGCCCCGGGACAGGGGGCGTCTATGGCTACACCTTC
NA | TRBJ1-2 | TRBV7-9 | NA | CASSLAGDGYTF | TGTGCCAGCAGCTTAGCAGGGGACGGCTACACCTTC
NA | TRBJ2-2 | TRBV29-1 | NA | CSVSKRGSRGELFF | TGCAGCGTCTCTAAGAGGGGGTCTCGGGGGGAGCTGTTTTTT
NA | TRBJ1-5 | TRBV19 | NA | CASVTKPYSNQPQHF | TGTGCCAGTGTCACCAAACCTTATAGCAATCAGCCCCAGCATTTT
NA | TRBJ1-4 | TRBV7-8 | TRBD1 | CASSPTGGGEKLFF | TGTGCCAGCAGCCCCACAGGGGGCGGCGAAAAACTGTTTTTT
once | TRBJ2-2 | TRBV19 | NA | CASSIRQGGTGELFF | TGTGCCAGTAGTATACGACAGGGAGGCACCGGGGAGCTGTTTTTT
NA | TRBJ1-4 | TRBV6-6 | TRBD1 | CASRADRGPNEKLFF | TGTGCCAGCAGAGCGGACAGGGGGCCTAATGAAAAACTGTTTTTT
few | TRBJ1-5 | TRBV7-2 | NA | CASSPNGWATQPQHF | TGTGCCAGCAGCCCCAACGGGTGGGCGACTCAGCCCCAGCATTTT
NA | TRBJ2-6 | TRBV11-3 | NA | CASSFRWQANVLTF | TGTGCCAGCAGCTTTCGGTGGCAGGCCAACGTCCTGACTTTC
NA | TRBJ1-4 | TRBV3-1/TRBV3-2 | NA | CASSQDAGMLKLFF | TGTGCCAGCAGCCAAGATGCAGGGATGCTAAAACTGTTTTTT
NA | TRBJ2-7 | TRBV7-3 | NA | CASSLGHHNEQYF | TGTGCCAGCAGCCTAGGACACCACAACGAGCAGTACTTC
NA | TRBJ2-7 | TRBV5-1 | NA | CASSLTPTGDYEQYF | TGCGCCAGCAGCTTGACTCCGACAGGAGACTACGAGCAGTACTTC
NA | TRBJ1-6 | TRBV5-1 | NA | CASSFGVRNSPLHF | TGCGCCAGCAGCTTTGGGGTTCGAAATTCACCCCTCCACTTT
NA | TRBJ2-7 | TRBV15 | NA | CATSRDNWGAIYEQYF | TGTGCCACCAGCAGAGATAACTGGGGGGCCATCTACGAGCAGTACTTC
NA | TRBJ2-7 | TRBV11-2 | TRBD2 | CASSPGLAEPYEQYF | TGTGCCAGCAGCCCGGGACTAGCGGAGCCCTACGAGCAGTACTTC
NA | TRBJ2-2 | TRBV5-1 | TRBD2 | CASSSETSGRINAPERVTGELFF | TGCGCCAGCAGCTCCGAGACTAGCGGGAGAATAAATGCTCCAGAGCGGGTCACCGGGGAGCTGTTTTTT
NA | TRBJ1-2 | TRBV7-9 | NA | CASSLSGSSTNYGYTF | TGTGCCAGCAGCTTATCTGGTTCTTCGACTAACTATGGCTACACCTTC
NA | TRBJ1-4 | TRBV3-1/TRBV3-2 | TRBD1 | CASSRQIGQGGEKLFF | TGTGCCAGCAGCCGGCAAATCGGACAGGGTGGGGAAAAACTGTTTTTT
NA | TRBJ2-1 | TRBV7-3 | NA | CTSSSGTGSSYNEQFF | TGTACCAGCAGCTCCGGGACGGGGAGTTCCTACAATGAGCAGTTCTTC
NA | TRBJ2-3 | TRBV7-9 | TRBD1 | CASSLPGQGEKNTQYF | TGTGCCAGCAGCCTACCGGGACAGGGGGAGAAAAATACGCAGTATTTT
NA | TRBJ2-7 | TRBV12-3/TRBV12-4 | NA | CASSLVGDEQYF | TGTGCCAGCAGTTTAGTGGGTGACGAGCAGTACTTC
once | TRBJ2-7 | TRBV27 | TRBD1 | CARSLSIIHDRDPSLSYEQYF | TGTGCCCGCAGTTTATCTATTATCCACGACAGGGACCCCTCTCTCTCCTACGAGCAGTACTTC
NA | TRBJ2-1 | TRBV5-1 | NA | CASSLASQGLGEQFF | TGCGCCAGCAGCTTGGCCAGTCAGGGGTTGGGTGAGCAGTTCTTC
NA | TRBJ1-5 | TRBV6-1 | TRBD1 | CASSEIRTGGIQPQHF | TGTGCCAGCAGTGAAATCAGAACAGGGGGCATTCAGCCCCAGCATTTT
NA | TRBJ1-5 | TRBV4-1 | NA | CASSQEIGSGNQPQHF | TGCGCCAGCAGCCAAGAGATCGGGAGTGGTAATCAGCCCCAGCATTTT
NA | TRBJ1-6 | TRBV3-1/TRBV3-2 | TRBD1 | CASSRGDRAYNSPLHF | TGTGCCAGCAGCCGGGGGGACAGGGCCTATAATTCACCCCTCCACTTT
NA | TRBJ2-3 | TRBV18 | NA | CASSRSSASTDTQYF | TGTGCCAGCTCACGCTCAAGTGCTAGCACAGATACGCAGTATTTT
NA | TRBJ1-3 | TRBV7-8 | TRBD1 | CASSPRDRDYSGNTIYF | TGTGCCAGCAGCCCCAGGGACAGGGACTACTCTGGAAACACCATATATTTT
NA | TRBJ2-2 | TRBV29-1 | NA | CSVEKGVDTGELFF | TGCAGCGTTGAAAAGGGAGTCGACACCGGGGAGCTGTTTTTT
NA | TRBJ2-1 | TRBV6-5 | NA | CASRETSYNEQFF | TGTGCCAGCAGAGAGACTAGTTACAATGAGCAGTTCTTC
many | TRBJ1-1 | TRBV28 | NA | CASSSGFHDGTEAFF | TGTGCCAGCAGTAGCGGTTTTCATGATGGCACTGAAGCTTTCTTT
few | TRBJ2-7 | TRBV25-1 | NA | CASRMDSTYEQYF | TGTGCCAGCAGGATGGACAGTACCTACGAGCAGTACTTC
NA | TRBJ2-3 | TRBV5-4 | NA | CASSLETTTDTQYF | TGTGCCAGCAGCTTAGAGACTACTACAGATACGCAGTATTTT
NA | TRBJ2-5 | TRBV20-1 | NA | CSASPVGAGAIEKTQYF | TGCAGTGCTAGTCCGGTCGGGGCAGGAGCAATTGAGAAGACCCAGTACTTC
NA | TRBJ1-5 | TRBV28 | TRBD1 | CASSFNRGHSNQPQHF | TGTGCCAGCAGTTTTAACAGGGGTCATAGCAATCAGCCCCAGCATTTT
NA | TRBJ2-3 | TRBV2 | NA | CASSEVTDTQYF | TGTGCCAGCAGCGAAGTCACAGATACGCAGTATTTT
NA | TRBJ1-5 | TRBV19 | NA | CASSVSGAGNQPQHF | TGTGCCAGTAGTGTGTCGGGGGCCGGCAATCAGCCCCAGCATTTT
NA | TRBJ2-7 | TRBV7-9 | NA | CASSLGLQGSEQYF | TGTGCCAGCAGCTTAGGGTTACAGGGATCCGAGCAGTACTTC
NA | TRBJ1-1 | TRBV12-3/TRBV12-4 | NA | CASKGPGGTEAFF | TGTGCCAGCAAAGGACCGGGGGGCACTGAAGCTTTCTTT
NA | TRBJ1-6 | TRBV7-2 | NA | CASSSAGGGSPLHF | TGTGCCAGCAGCTCGGCCGGGGGAGGTTCACCCCTCCACTTT
few | TRBJ1-2 | TRBV19 | NA | CASSTDTYGYTF | TGTGCCAGTAGTACTGACACCTATGGCTACACCTTC
NA | TRBJ1-1 | TRBV7-9 | NA | CASSFSVDTEAFF | TGTGCCAGCAGCTTTAGTGTTGACACTGAAGCTTTCTTT
NA | TRBJ1-1 | TRBV20-1 | NA | CSAPTNTEAFF | TGCAGTGCCCCAACTAACACTGAAGCTTTCTTT